Each of the 26 T cell receptor beta chains below was sequenced from the same sample in a study of cytomegalovirus exposure and HLA in healthy donors. It was with 60 Vbeta and 13 Jbeta primers that the PCR ran. Profiled with immunoSEQ multiplex PCR; TCRdb holds only in-frame clones, not every one. The top ten clones hold about 2.2% of a sample with about 140,000 clones, over 75% of them seen once. The sequenced material came from PBMCs. These TCRs come from a man aged 30 to 39 in good health and CMV-seronegative.

This clone appeared a few times. The V and J genes are TRBV25-1 and TRBJ1-4; TRBD1 is a possible D gene (5 bases). Germline CDR1 and CDR2: MGHDK and SYGVNS. Trimming shortened V by 7 bases and J by 2 bases, and 5 bases separated the two germline ends. This CDR3 is built from 12 residues. Here the CDR3 DNA reads TGTGCCAGCAAGGGGACTAATGAAAAACTGTTTTTT. It encodes CASKGTNEKLFF.

The chain links TRBV6-5 to TRBJ2-3, with 7 bases matching TRBD2. CDR1 is MNHEY, CDR2 SVGAGI, per germline. The CDR3 totals 15 residues. The junction had 11 bases not matched to a gene; V was cut back by 7 bases and J by 4 bases. CDR3 nucleotide sequence: TGTGCCAGCAAACCTGCGGGAGCCGAATCAGATACGCAGTATTTT. Protein sequence: CASKPAGAESDTQYF.

This sequence joins TRBV29-1 and TRBJ2-3; the match to TRBD2 covers 10 bases. The germline V gene encodes CDR1 SQVTM and CDR2 ANQGSEA. After removal of 6 bases from V and 2 bases from J, the junction contained 8 bases not matched to a gene. The CDR3 has 15 amino acids. The chain's CDR3 is CSVQTSGSPTDTQYF. The CDR3 DNA reads TGCAGCGTACAGACTAGCGGGTCACCCACAGATACGCAGTATTTT.

The chain combines TRBV7-2 with TRBJ2-5, with D possibly being TRBD2 (6 bases). The V and J ends lost 7 bases and 0 bases respectively, with 12 bases between them. From germline, CDR1 is SGHTA and CDR2 FQGNSA. The CDR3 is 14 amino acids. The chain's CDR3 is CASTPAGYQETQYF. DNA for the CDR3: TGTGCCAGCACCCCCGCGGGGTACCAAGAGACCCAGTACTTC. The whole variable domain, filled in from reference TRBV7-2 and TRBJ2-5, reads GAGVSQSPSNKVTEKGKDVELRCDPISGHTALYWYRQSLGQGLEFLIYFQGNSAPDKSGLPSDRFSAERTGGSVSTLTIQRTQQEDSAVYLCASTPAGYQETQYFGPGTRLLVL.

This clone came up once. The chain uses TRBV11-2 and TRBJ2-1; D is perhaps TRBD2 (6 bases). This CDR3 is 15 amino acids long. The germline V and J ends were trimmed by 7 bases and 0 bases, with 13 bases remaining between them. Germline CDR1 reads SGHAT; CDR2 reads FQNNGV. CDR3 coding DNA: TGTGCCAGCAAGGGGACTGCCCCCTCCTACAATGAGCAGTTCTTC. Translated, it gives CASKGTAPSYNEQFF.

This chain connects TRBV19 to TRBJ1-6; D is undetermined. The CDR3 spans 11 residues. Germline V gives CDR1 LNHDA, CDR2 SQIVND (reference sequence). The V end was cut by 10 bases, the J end by 14 bases, with 15 bases between. The CDR3 DNA is TGTGCCACCAAGGGAGGATCGGCCCTCCACTTT. Amino acid sequence: CATKGGSALHF.

In this sample, this clone turned up a few times. The chain employs TRBV15 and TRBJ2-3; 9 bases match TRBD2. The CDR3 is 16 amino acids. J was trimmed by 4 bases and V by 4 bases; bases with no gene match: 9. Germline loops: CDR1 LNHNV, CDR2 YYDKDF (reference sequence). Here the CDR3 reads CATSTDGGGRADTQYF. The CDR3 bases are TGTGCCACCAGCACCGATGGGGGCGGGAGGGCAGATACGCAGTATTTT.

The chain uses TRBV18 and TRBJ1-2; D remains unclear. Germline-derived CDR1 and CDR2 are KGHSH and LQKENI. V gave up 1 base and J gave up 1 base, with 10 bases separating them. The CDR3 has 15 residues. CDR3 residues: CASSPQEWVNYGYTF. Here the CDR3 DNA reads TGTGCCAGCTCACCACAGGAGTGGGTTAACTATGGCTACACCTTC.

Worth noting for this clone: This same CDR3 is encoded by further DNA sequences in the sample. The V and J genes are TRBV20-1 and TRBJ2-3; D may be TRBD2 (6 bases). There are 11 residues in the CDR3. V was cut by 2 bases and J by 8 bases, with 8 bases left in between. In germline, CDR1 is DFQATT, CDR2 SNEGSKA (reference sequence). The CDR3: CSARRDFTQYF. The CDR3, as DNA: TGCAGTGCTAGAAGGGACTTTACGCAGTATTTT.

V gene TRBV28 combines with J gene TRBJ1-5; no definite D call. The CDR3 extends over 13 amino acids. Trimming pared 6 bases from V and 5 bases from J, leaving 11 bases between. CDR1 MDHEN and CDR2 SYDVKM come from the germline V gene. As DNA, the CDR3 is TGTGCCAGCAGGGACTCGAGCTATCAGCCCCAGCATTTT. Residues: CASRDSSYQPQHF.

This clone has just one count. The chain employs TRBV6-1 and TRBJ2-1, with D perhaps matching TRBD1 (5 bases). Trimming removed 9 bases from V and 9 bases from J, with 15 bases in between. CDR3 size: 12 residues. Germline V gives CDR1 MNHNS, CDR2 SASEGT. CDR3 DNA: TGTGCCAGTACATGGGGCCAAGGTGAGCAGTTCTTC. Its translation: CASTWGQGEQFF.

The chain is built from TRBV7-9 and TRBJ1-2, with 9 bases aligning to TRBD1. Germline V gene data show CDR1 as SEHNR and CDR2 as FQNEAQ (reference sequence). This CDR3 region has 17 residues. V shed 1 base, J shed 2 bases, and the junction held 8 bases outside the gene matches. CDR3 nucleotides: TGTGCCAGCAGCTTAGGAACAGGGGGCGGACTCAACTATGGCTACACCTTC. Translated, it gives CASSLGTGGGLNYGYTF.

The V call is TRBV19, the J call TRBJ1-5, with TRBD1 identical over 11 bases. There are 15 residues in the CDR3. With V trimmed by 3 bases and J by 7 bases, 5 bases remained unmatched. Looked up from germline, CDR1 is LNHDA and CDR2 is SQIVND (reference sequence). CDR3 in amino acids: CASSMVGQGGQPQHF. The CDR3 DNA reads TGTGCCAGTAGTATGGTGGGACAGGGGGGACAGCCCCAGCATTTT.

This clone came up a few times. At one end, the junction sequence differs from germline, possibly due to a read error. The genes are TRBV4-1 and TRBJ2-5, with 7 bases fitting TRBD2. CDR3 length equals 15 residues. CDR1 and CDR2 (germline): MGHRA, YSYEKL. The CDR3 nucleotides are TGTGCCAGCAGCCCCACCGGGGGGAGCCAAGAGACCCAGTACTTC. This encodes CASSPTGGSQETQYF.

The chain joins TRBV11-2 to TRBJ2-7; D is uncertain. The CDR3 has 16 amino acids. Germline V gene lookup returns CDR1 SGHAT and CDR2 FQNNGV. Trimming left V 0 bases short and J 2 bases short, with 14 bases between. The CDR3 region has the DNA TGTGCCAGCAGCTTAGATTTTGAGTCTCCTACCTACGAGCAGTACTTC. Protein: CASSLDFESPTYEQYF.

The chain carries TRBV18 and TRBJ2-7, with 8 bases identical to TRBD2. V was pared by 8 bases and J by 2 bases, with 5 bases of the junction left unmatched. The CDR3 sequence is 13 residues long. Germline CDR1 KGHSH, CDR2 LQKENI. CDR3 in DNA: TGTGCCAGCCATCCGGGGGGGACCTACGAGCAGTACTTC. Translating it yields CASHPGGTYEQYF.

The chain employs TRBV5-1 and TRBJ1-1, with D hard to call. Germline lookup yields CDR1 SGHRS and CDR2 YFSETQ. The CDR3 is 14 residues long. The V gene lost 9 bases and the J gene lost 3 bases, with 18 bases spanning the gap. CDR3 sequence (DNA): TGCGCCACCGCGGCAGAACGGCTGGACACTGAAGCTTTCTTT. Translation: CATAAERLDTEAFF. The full variable domain, completed using reference TRBV5-1 and TRBJ1-1, is KAGVTQTPRYLIKTRGQQVTLSCSPISGHRSVSWYQQTPGQGLQFLFEYFSETQRNKGNFPGRFSGRQFSNSRSEMNVSTLELGDSALYLCATAAERLDTEAFFGQGTRLTVV.

The CDR3 region has the DNA TGTGCCAGTAGCCACAGGGTTAATGGCAATCAGCCCCAGCATTTT. Protein product: CASSHRVNGNQPQHF. The genes are TRBV19 and TRBJ1-5, with TRBD1 as a possible D gene (6 bases). V lost 6 bases and J lost 2, with 14 bases in between. Per germline, CDR1 LNHDA and CDR2 SQIVND (reference sequence). The CDR3 totals 15 residues.

The rearrangement links TRBV7-2 to TRBJ2-7, with a possible D match to TRBD2 (6 bases). V was shortened by 3 bases and J by 7 bases, with 19 bases between the two germline ends. Per germline, CDR1 SGHTA and CDR2 FQGNSA. The CDR3 runs 15 residues. CDR3 nucleotides: TGTGCCAGCAGCTTTCAGGAGGGCTCCCAGTTTGAGCAGTACTTC. As protein: CASSFQEGSQFEQYF.

This clone has a handful of counts. The chain uses TRBV15 and TRBJ2-7; D may be TRBD2 (6 bases). The V end was cut by 4 bases, the J end by 3 bases, with 10 bases between. Germline V gives CDR1 LNHNV, CDR2 YYDKDF (reference sequence). The CDR3 runs 13 residues. This CDR3 is CATSTGGLYEQYF. CDR3 in DNA: TGTGCCACCAGCACCGGGGGTCTCTACGAGCAGTACTTC.

The rearrangement uses TRBV18 and TRBJ2-2; TRBD2 is a possible D gene (5 bases). Germline V gives CDR1 KGHSH, CDR2 LQKENI. The CDR3 is 15 residues long. Trimming removed 6 bases from V and 3 bases from J, with 14 bases in between. CDR3 sequence reads: CASSGRGKDTGELFF. For the CDR3, the DNA is TGTGCCAGCTCCGGCCGGGGAAAGGACACCGGGGAGCTGTTTTTT.

This chain uses TRBV28 with TRBJ1-1; D might be TRBD1 (5 bases). CDR3 size: 15 residues. V was trimmed by 3 bases and J by 10 bases, leaving 21 bases between them. CDR1 and CDR2 (germline): MDHEN, SYDVKM. Here the CDR3 DNA reads TGTGCCAGCAGTTTTAGGCAGGGCCCTCAGGTAGGAGCTTTCTTT. Amino acids: CASSFRQGPQVGAFF.

The chain recombines TRBV27 with TRBJ2-5, with a possible D match to TRBD1 (5 bases). The V end lost 6 bases, the J end lost 5 bases, and 13 bases lay between the germline ends. From germline, CDR1 is MNHEY and CDR2 SMNVEV (reference sequence). The CDR3 has 13 residues. The CDR3 DNA reads TGTGCCAGCAGCCCGGTACCAGGGGAGACCCAGTACTTC. As protein: CASSPVPGETQYF.

The chain employs TRBV28 and TRBJ1-2; maybe TRBD1 (5 bases). This CDR3 is built from 12 residues. From germline, CDR1 is MDHEN and CDR2 SYDVKM. V gave up 2 bases and J gave up 8 bases, with 9 bases separating them. CDR3 amino acids: CASSLPGGGYTF. DNA for the CDR3: TGTGCCAGCAGTTTACCCGGGGGGGGCTACACCTTC.

J is TRBJ1-1 and V is TRBV11-3; D might be TRBD1 (5 bases). The CDR3 has 16 residues. The ends were cut back, 7 bases at V and 5 bases at J, with 23 bases in the middle. The germline CDR1 and CDR2 sequences are SGHNT and YENEEA. The CDR3 sequence: CASTKGMGRFLTEAFF. DNA of the CDR3: TGTGCCAGCACCAAGGGGATGGGCAGGTTTTTGACTGAAGCTTTCTTT.

The rearrangement joins TRBV28 to TRBJ2-6; 9 bases are a match to TRBD1. This CDR3 has 17 residues. V was pared by 7 bases and J by 4 bases, with 11 bases of the junction left unmatched. CDR1 MDHEN and CDR2 SYDVKM come from the germline V gene. The CDR3 nucleotides read TGTGCCAGCACCACCGGGACAGGGCTGGGAGGGGCCAACGTCCTGACTTTC. Its translation is CASTTGTGLGGANVLTF.